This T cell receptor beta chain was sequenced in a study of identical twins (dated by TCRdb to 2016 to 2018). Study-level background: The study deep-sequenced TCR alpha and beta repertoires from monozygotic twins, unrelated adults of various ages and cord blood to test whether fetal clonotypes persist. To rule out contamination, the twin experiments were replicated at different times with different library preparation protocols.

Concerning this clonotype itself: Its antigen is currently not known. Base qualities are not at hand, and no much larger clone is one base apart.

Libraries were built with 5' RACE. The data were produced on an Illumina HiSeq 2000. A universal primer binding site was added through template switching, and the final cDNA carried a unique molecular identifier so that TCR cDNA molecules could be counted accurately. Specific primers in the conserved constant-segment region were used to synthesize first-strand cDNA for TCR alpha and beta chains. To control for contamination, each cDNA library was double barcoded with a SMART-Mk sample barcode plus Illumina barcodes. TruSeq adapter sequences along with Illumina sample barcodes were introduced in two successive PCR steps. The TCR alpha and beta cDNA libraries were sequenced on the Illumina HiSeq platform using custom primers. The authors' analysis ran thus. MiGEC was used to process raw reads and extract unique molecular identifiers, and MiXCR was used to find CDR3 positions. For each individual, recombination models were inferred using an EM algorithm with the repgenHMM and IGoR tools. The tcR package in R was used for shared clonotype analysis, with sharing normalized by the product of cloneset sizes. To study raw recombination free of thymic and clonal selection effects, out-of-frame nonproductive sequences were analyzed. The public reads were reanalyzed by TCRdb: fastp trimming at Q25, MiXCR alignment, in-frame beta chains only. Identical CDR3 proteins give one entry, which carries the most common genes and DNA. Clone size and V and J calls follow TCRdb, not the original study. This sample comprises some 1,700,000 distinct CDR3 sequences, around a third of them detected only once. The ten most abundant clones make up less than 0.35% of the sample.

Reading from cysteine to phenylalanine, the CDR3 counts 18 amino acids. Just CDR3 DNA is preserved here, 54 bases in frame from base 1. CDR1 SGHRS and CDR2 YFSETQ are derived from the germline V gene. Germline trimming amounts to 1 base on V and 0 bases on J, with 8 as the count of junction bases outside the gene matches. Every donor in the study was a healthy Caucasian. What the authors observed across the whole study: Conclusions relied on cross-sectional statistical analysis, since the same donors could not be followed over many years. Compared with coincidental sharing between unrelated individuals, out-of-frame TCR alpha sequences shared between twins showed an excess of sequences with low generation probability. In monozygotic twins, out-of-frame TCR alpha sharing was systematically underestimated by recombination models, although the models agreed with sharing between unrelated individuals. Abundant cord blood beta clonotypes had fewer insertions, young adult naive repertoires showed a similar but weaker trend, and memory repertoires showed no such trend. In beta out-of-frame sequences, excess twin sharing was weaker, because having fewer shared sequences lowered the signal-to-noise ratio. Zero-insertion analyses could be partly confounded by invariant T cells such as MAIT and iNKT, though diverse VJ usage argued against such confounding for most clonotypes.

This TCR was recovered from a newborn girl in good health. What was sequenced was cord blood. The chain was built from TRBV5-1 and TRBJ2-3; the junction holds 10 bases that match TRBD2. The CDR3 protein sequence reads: CASSLIAGLAVSTDTQYF. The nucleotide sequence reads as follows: TGCGCCAGCAGCTTGATCGCAGGACTAGCGGTTAGCACAGATACGCAGTATTTT.